This T cell receptor beta chain was captured by sequencing in a study of blood T cell repertoires in COVID-19. Profiled with immunoSEQ multiplex PCR; TCRdb holds only in-frame clones, not every one. The sample has roughly 84,000 clones, approximately 75% seen once. Between the trimmed V and J ends, which lost 2 bases and 8 bases, there was a span of 12 bases. The CDR3 spans 13 residues. CDR1 is SGHTA, CDR2 FQGNSA, per germline. Specimen: peripheral blood. This chain links TRBV7-2 with TRBJ1-2; tentative D call: TRBD1 (5 bases). This TCR derives from a woman aged 50 to 65 with acute or convalescent COVID-19. CDR3 DNA sequence: TGTGCCAGCAGCTTAACTCAGGGAAAAGGCTACACCTTC. Amino acid sequence: CASSLTQGKGYTF.